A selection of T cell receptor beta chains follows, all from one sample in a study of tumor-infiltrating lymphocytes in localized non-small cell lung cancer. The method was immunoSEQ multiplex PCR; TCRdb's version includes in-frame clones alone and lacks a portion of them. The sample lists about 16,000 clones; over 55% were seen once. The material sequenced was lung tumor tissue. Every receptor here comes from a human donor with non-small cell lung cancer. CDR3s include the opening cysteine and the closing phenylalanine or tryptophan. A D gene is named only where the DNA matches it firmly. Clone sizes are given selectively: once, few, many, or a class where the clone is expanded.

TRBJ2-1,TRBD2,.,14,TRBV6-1,CASGGLAGVPEQFF
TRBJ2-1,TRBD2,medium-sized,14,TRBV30,CACIRTSSYNEQFF
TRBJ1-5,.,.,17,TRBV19,CASSISLSRGGNQPQHF
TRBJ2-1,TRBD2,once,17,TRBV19,CASSISAGTSGSRAQFF
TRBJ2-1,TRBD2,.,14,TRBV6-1,CASSEGGTNNEQFF
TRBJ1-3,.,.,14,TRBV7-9,CASHREYSGNTIYF
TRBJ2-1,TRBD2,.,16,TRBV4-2,CASSQFGGGSLNEQFF
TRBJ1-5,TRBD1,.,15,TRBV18,CASSRQGQGAEAQHF
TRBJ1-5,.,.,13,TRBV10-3,CAISPEGNQPQHF
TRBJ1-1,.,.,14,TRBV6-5,CASSYSFLVREAFF
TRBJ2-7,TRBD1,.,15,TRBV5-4,CASSNPRGQTYEQYF
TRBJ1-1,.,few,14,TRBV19,CASSSSGYETEAFF
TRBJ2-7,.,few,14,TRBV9,CASSVTPSVNEQYF
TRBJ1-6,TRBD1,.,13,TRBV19,CASGQQGLSPLHF
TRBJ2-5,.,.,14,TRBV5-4,CASSLPTVQETQYF
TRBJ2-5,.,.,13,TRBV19,CASSITGFETQYF
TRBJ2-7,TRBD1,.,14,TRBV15,CATSRRGQGYEQYF
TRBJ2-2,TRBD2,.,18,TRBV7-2,CASSFQRGGIRLTGELFF
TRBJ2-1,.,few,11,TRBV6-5,CASTDHNEQFF
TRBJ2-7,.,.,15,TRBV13,CASSLGFGSSYEQYF
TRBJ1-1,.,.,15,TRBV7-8,CASSYRGDMNTEAFF
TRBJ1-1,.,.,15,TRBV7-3,CASSPGGSMNTEAFF
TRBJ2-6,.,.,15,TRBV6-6,CASSYSLSGANVLTF
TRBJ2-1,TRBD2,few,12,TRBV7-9,CASRTSGNEQFF
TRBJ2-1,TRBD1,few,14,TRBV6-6,CASSGQGLSDEQFF
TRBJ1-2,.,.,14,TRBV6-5,CASRAAASHYGYTF
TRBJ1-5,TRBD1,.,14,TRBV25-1,CASSRDRVGQPQHF
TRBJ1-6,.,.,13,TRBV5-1,CASSTASDSPLHF
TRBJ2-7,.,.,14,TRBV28,CASSLGLGRYEQYF
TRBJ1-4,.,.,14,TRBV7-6,CASSLDRDNEKLFF
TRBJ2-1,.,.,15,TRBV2,CASSAASGNYNEQFF
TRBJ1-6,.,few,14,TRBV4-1,CASSPDGLNSPLHF
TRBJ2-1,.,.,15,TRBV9,CASSVDPRWYNEQFF
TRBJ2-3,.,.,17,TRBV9,CASSVRLGDTRTDTQYF
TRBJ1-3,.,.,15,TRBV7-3,CASSLIGRVGNTIYF
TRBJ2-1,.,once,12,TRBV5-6,CASSRVANQQFF
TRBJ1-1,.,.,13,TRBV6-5,CASSYRGGSEAFF
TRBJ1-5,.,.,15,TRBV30,CAWSSGAGPNQPQHF
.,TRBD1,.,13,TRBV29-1,CSVEDTGGDEQYF
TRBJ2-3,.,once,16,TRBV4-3,CASSQDMGRSTDTQYF
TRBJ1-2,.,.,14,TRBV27,CASRPRQRYHGYTF
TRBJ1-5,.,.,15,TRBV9,CASSVGPGTYQPQHF
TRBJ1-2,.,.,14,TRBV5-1,CASSLGVGNYGYTF
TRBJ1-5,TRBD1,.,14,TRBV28,CASSLGQGKGPQHF
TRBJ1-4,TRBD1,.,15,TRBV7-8,CASSTGQGGREKLFF
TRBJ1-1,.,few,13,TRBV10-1,CARIPGRNTEAFF
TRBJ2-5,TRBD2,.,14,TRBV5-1,CASTQTSGGETQYF
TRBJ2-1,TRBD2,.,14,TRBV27,CASTRASGINEQFF
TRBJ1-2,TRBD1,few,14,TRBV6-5,CASSDTGTGEGYTF
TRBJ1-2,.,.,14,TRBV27,CASSLEGANYGYTF
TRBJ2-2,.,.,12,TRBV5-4,CASSQATGELFF